This T cell receptor beta chain was recorded in a study of cytomegalovirus exposure and HLA in healthy donors. A multiplex PCR was run with 60 Vbeta primers and 13 Jbeta primers. The data were produced by immunoSEQ multiplex PCR, yet TCRdb's version contains in-frame clones alone and is incomplete. The sample records 100,000 to 150,000 clones, over 60% being singletons. V was pared by 7 bases and J by 2 bases, with 7 bases of the junction left unmatched. CDR3 length equals 14 residues. CDR1 and CDR2 from the germline V gene are MNHEY and SVGAGI. The receptor was isolated from a male donor in good health and CMV-seropositive. Sequencing used PBMCs. The rearrangement joins TRBV6-5 to TRBJ2-5; 7 bases map to TRBD2. The CDR3 here is CASILSGGQETQYF. The DNA for the CDR3 is TGTGCCAGCATTTTATCGGGAGGACAAGAGACCCAGTACTTC.